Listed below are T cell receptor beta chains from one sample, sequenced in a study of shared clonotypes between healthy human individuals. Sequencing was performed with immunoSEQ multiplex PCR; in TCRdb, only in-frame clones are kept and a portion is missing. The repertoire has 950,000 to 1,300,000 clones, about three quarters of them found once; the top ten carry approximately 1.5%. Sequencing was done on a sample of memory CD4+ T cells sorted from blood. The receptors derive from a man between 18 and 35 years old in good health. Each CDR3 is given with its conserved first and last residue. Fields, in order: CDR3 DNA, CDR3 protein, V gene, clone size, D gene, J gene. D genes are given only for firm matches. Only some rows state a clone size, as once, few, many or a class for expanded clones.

TGCGCCAGCAGCTTGGCGTCCCGGGAGGGCGAGCAGTACTTC,CASSLASREGEQYF,TRBV5-1,many,TRBD2,TRBJ2-7
TGTGCCATCAGTGTAGGGACTATCAATGAGCAGTTCTTC,CAISVGTINEQFF,TRBV10-3,many,TRBD2,TRBJ2-1
TGCGCCAGCAGCCCGGCCTCCTTAGCCTACGAGCAGTACTTC,CASSPASLAYEQYF,TRBV5-1,.,.,TRBJ2-7
TGTGCCAGCAGCCCGAGTCGGGACAGAGCCTACGAGCAGTACTTC,CASSPSRDRAYEQYF,TRBV7-2,.,TRBD1,TRBJ2-7
TGTGCCAGCAGTCGAGGGACAGCTAATGAGGGAGAGACCCAGTACTTC,CASSRGTANEGETQYF,TRBV6-6,.,TRBD1,TRBJ2-5
TGCGCCAGCAGACGCACCCTGGGAGGGGATGAAAAACTGTTTTTT,CASRRTLGGDEKLFF,TRBV5-1,.,.,TRBJ1-4
TGTGCCAGCAGCGCCTTTGAGGGTACTTACTACAATGAGCAGTTCTTC,CASSAFEGTYYNEQFF,TRBV9,.,.,TRBJ2-1
TGCGCCAGCAGCTTAACAGTTCTAAACTATGGCTACACCTTC,CASSLTVLNYGYTF,TRBV5-1,once,.,TRBJ1-2
TGTGCCAGTAAACAGGGGCTAGCTATGCAGCTGTTTTTT,CASKQGLAMQLFF,TRBV19,.,TRBD1,TRBJ2-2
TGCGCCAGCAGCTTGGGCGGGAGTGGGAATGAGCAGTTCTTC,CASSLGGSGNEQFF,TRBV5-1,once,TRBD2,TRBJ2-1
TGTGCCAGCAGCGTAGTCGAAACCTCCTACGAGCAGTACTTC,CASSVVETSYEQYF,TRBV9,.,.,TRBJ2-7
TGTGCCAGCAGGCAGGGACTAGCTTTCCACGAGCAGTACTTC,CASRQGLAFHEQYF,TRBV6-5,.,TRBD2,TRBJ2-7
TGTGCCAGCCGGGACTATGGGACAGATACGCAGTATTTT,CASRDYGTDTQYF,TRBV19,once,TRBD2,TRBJ2-3
TGTGCCAGCAGCGTAGTGACAGGGAGGTCCATTAACTATGGCTACACCTTC,CASSVVTGRSINYGYTF,TRBV9,.,TRBD1,TRBJ1-2
TGTGCCAGCAGCAAGGAAGGGCGTAATTCACCCCTCCACTTT,CASSKEGRNSPLHF,TRBV21-1,few,.,TRBJ1-6
TGCGCCAGCAGCCCTGGACAGGGGGCGATTGGCTACACCTTC,CASSPGQGAIGYTF,TRBV5-1,.,TRBD1,TRBJ1-2
TGCGCCAGCAGCCAAGATGTGTCGGTAGATACGCAGTATTTT,CASSQDVSVDTQYF,TRBV4-1,.,.,TRBJ2-3
TGTGCCAGCAGTTACTCGGGCAGGGAAAGGACTGAAGCTTTCTTT,CASSYSGRERTEAFF,TRBV6-6,few,.,TRBJ1-1
TGTGCCAGCAGCGTAGATTCCAATCACTCACCCCTCCACTTT,CASSVDSNHSPLHF,TRBV9,few,.,TRBJ1-6
TGTGCCTGGAGCTCCCCGGGTCAGCCCCAGCATTTT,CAWSSPGQPQHF,TRBV30,few,.,TRBJ1-5
TGTGCCAGCAGCCCCCGGACGCCTCGGGAGACCCAGTACTTC,CASSPRTPRETQYF,TRBV7-2,many,.,TRBJ2-5
TGTGCCAGCAGTTTAGGGACAGGGGGCAAATACGAGCAGTACTTC,CASSLGTGGKYEQYF,TRBV28,.,TRBD1,TRBJ2-7